This passage covers 30 T cell receptor beta chains from one sample sequenced in a study of blood T cell repertoires in COVID-19 (dated by TCRdb to the early 2020s). Preparation of the library involved the immunoSEQ multiplex PCR assay. TCRdb took this table from immuneACCESS and kept in-frame rearrangements with V and J called. Such tables lack part of the clones; where checked against another copy, unresolved V genes explain under half of the gap, and the rest is unexplained. The sample records about 16,000 clones, roughly nine tenths of which are singletons. The ten largest clones represent 25% to 40% of the sample. Material for sequencing was peripheral blood. Receptors were obtained from a woman aged 80 or older with COVID-19, enrolled during active disease.

The chain employs TRBV19 and TRBJ2-3; maybe TRBD1 (6 bases). V lost 7 bases and J lost 2, with 16 bases in between. In germline, CDR1 is LNHDA, CDR2 SQIVND (reference sequence). There are 15 residues in the CDR3. This chain's CDR3 is CASTRTAIYTDTQYF. The CDR3 DNA is TGTGCCAGTACCCGGACAGCAATATACACAGATACGCAGTATTTT. Filled out from reference TRBV19 and TRBJ2-3, the complete variable domain reads DGGITQSPKYLFRKEGQNVTLSCEQNLNHDAMYWYRQDPGQGLRLIYYSQIVNDFQKGDIAEGYSVSREKKESFPLTVTSAQKNPTAFYLCASTRTAIYTDTQYFGPGTRLTVL.

The chain employs TRBV28 and TRBJ2-7; possible D gene TRBD1, 5 bases. The CDR3 extends over 14 amino acids. Germline V gives CDR1 MDHEN, CDR2 SYDVKM. Between the trimmed V and J ends, which lost 2 bases and 9 bases, there was a span of 17 bases. The CDR3 DNA follows: TGTGCCAGCAGTTTAGCACCTGGGGCGGCCCGGCAGTACTTC. It specifies CASSLAPGAARQYF.

In its sample, this clone was seen once. CDR3 in DNA: TGTGCCAGCAGGCTGACAGACTCTGGAAACACCATATATTTT. Translating gives CASRLTDSGNTIYF. The chain uses TRBV6-5 and TRBJ1-3, with D possibly being TRBD1 (5 bases). Trimming shortened V by 6 bases and J by 0 bases, and 9 bases separated the two germline ends. Germline V gene lookup returns CDR1 MNHEY and CDR2 SVGAGI. The CDR3 totals 14 residues.

This rearrangement joins TRBV7-2 to TRBJ1-6; D gene uncertain. Deletions cut 5 bases from V and 4 bases from J, with 12 bases between. This CDR3 comprises 15 residues. Looked up from germline, CDR1 is SGHTA and CDR2 is FQGNSA. Here the CDR3 DNA reads TGTGCCAGCAGCCTCCTGGGCCCTTATAATTCACCCCTCCACTTT. Translating gives CASSLLGPYNSPLHF.

The genes are TRBV2 and TRBJ1-5, with D possibly matching TRBD1 (5 bases). The CDR3 runs 13 residues. Trimming removed 4 bases from V and 3 bases from J, with 7 bases in between. Germline CDR1 SNHLY, CDR2 FYNNEI. The CDR3 region is CASSAQDNQPQHF. For the CDR3, the DNA is TGTGCCAGCAGTGCACAGGACAATCAGCCCCAGCATTTT.

This clone was picked up a small number of times. V usage is TRBV9 and J usage is TRBJ2-1; the D gene is possibly TRBD1 (5 bases). Germline assignment: CDR1 SGDLS and CDR2 YYNGEE. The length of the CDR3 is 14 residues. V gave up 0 bases and J gave up 8 bases, with 12 bases separating them. CDR3 loop: CASSVASGFHEQFF. The CDR3 bases are TGTGCCAGCAGCGTAGCTTCAGGGTTCCATGAGCAGTTCTTC.

This chain uses TRBV7-2 with TRBJ2-5; maybe TRBD1 (5 bases). Trimming shortened V by 2 bases and J by 1 base, and 11 bases separated the two germline ends. Per the germline V gene, CDR1 is SGHTA and CDR2 is FQGNSA. CDR3 length: 15 amino acids. DNA of the CDR3: TGTGCCAGCAGCTTACCTGACAGTTTCCAAGAGACCCAGTACTTC. Translated, it gives CASSLPDSFQETQYF. The variable domain in full, with the rest retrieved from reference TRBV7-2 and TRBJ2-5, is GAGVSQSPSNKVTEKGKDVELRCDPISGHTALYWYRQSLGQGLEFLIYFQGNSAPDKSGLPSDRFSAERTGGSVSTLTIQRTQQEDSAVYLCASSLPDSFQETQYFGPGTRLLVL.

The chain couples TRBV28 to TRBJ2-7; TRBD1 aligns across 9 bases. Trimming removed 6 bases from V and 5 bases from J; junction bases left unmatched: 8. The CDR3 runs 14 residues. Germline loops: CDR1 MDHEN, CDR2 SYDVKM. The DNA of the CDR3 is TGTGCCAGCAGAAAACCGGGACAGGGCCACGAGCAGTACTTC. Protein: CASRKPGQGHEQYF.

This rearrangement joins TRBV18 to TRBJ1-2, with D possibly TRBD1 on 6 matching bases. The V end lost 2 bases, the J end lost 3 bases, and 19 bases lay between the germline ends. This CDR3 comprises 17 residues. CDR1 and CDR2 from the germline V gene are KGHSH and LQKENI. The DNA for the CDR3 is TGTGCCAGCTCACCAGAAGGAGGAAGGGGGAAAGACTATGGCTACACCTTC. As protein: CASSPEGGRGKDYGYTF.

This sequence joins TRBV5-1 and TRBJ2-3, with 7 bases aligning to TRBD2. V was clipped by 8 bases and J by 6 bases; unmatched bases: 12. Germline V gives CDR1 SGHRS, CDR2 YFSETQ. The CDR3 loop spans 14 amino acids. The CDR3 is CASTPGTISDTQYF. Written as DNA, the CDR3 is TGCGCCAGTACCCCCGGGACTATCTCTGATACGCAGTATTTT. The full variable domain, its missing parts supplied by reference TRBV5-1 and TRBJ2-3, is KAGVTQTPRYLIKTRGQQVTLSCSPISGHRSVSWYQQTPGQGLQFLFEYFSETQRNKGNFPGRFSGRQFSNSRSEMNVSTLELGDSALYLCASTPGTISDTQYFGPGTRLTVL.

The chain has TRBV5-8 and TRBJ1-4, with 9 positions matching TRBD1. CDR3 size: 15 residues. Per germline, CDR1 SGHTS and CDR2 YDEGEE. After removal of 5 bases from V and 7 bases from J, the junction contained 9 bases not matched to a gene. The CDR3 nucleotides read TGTGCCAGCAGATCCCGGGACAGGGCCGGTGAAAAACTGTTTTTT. This sequence encodes CASRSRDRAGEKLFF.

V is TRBV6-2 or TRBV6-3 and J is TRBJ2-2, with 8 bases aligning to TRBD2. Germline CDR1 and CDR2: MNHEY and SVGEGT. Germline trimming cut 4 bases from V and 6 bases from J; bases unmatched to any gene: 4. This CDR3 has 14 residues. The CDR3 region has the DNA TGTGCCAGCAGTTCAAGCGGGGGTGCCGGGGAGCTGTTTTTT. This codes for CASSSSGGAGELFF.

The J gene is TRBJ1-1, the V gene TRBV12-3 or TRBV12-4; the D gene is possibly TRBD1 (6 bases). The CDR3 length is 13 residues. Trimming left V 6 bases short and J 4 bases short, with 12 bases between. In nucleotides, the CDR3 is TGTGCCAGCAGCCGAACAGGGAGCACTGAAGCTTTCTTT. Amino acid sequence: CASSRTGSTEAFF.

The rearrangement uses TRBV2 and TRBJ1-3, with 8 bases fitting TRBD1. Germline V gene lookup returns CDR1 SNHLY and CDR2 FYNNEI. The CDR3 runs 17 residues. The V and J ends lost 1 base and 3 bases, in that order; junction bases with no gene match: 8. The CDR3 region has the DNA TGTGCCAGCAGTGAAGGCGGACAGGGACGAAGTGGAAACACCATATATTTT. It codes for CASSEGGQGRSGNTIYF.

This chain uses TRBV7-9 with TRBJ1-1, with unresolved D. The CDR3 sequence is 15 residues long. CDR1 is SEHNR and CDR2 is FQNEAQ in the germline V gene (reference sequence). The V end was cut by 1 base, the J end by 0 bases, with 9 bases between. The CDR3 coding sequence is TGTGCCAGCAGCTTAGTCCGGGATTTGAACACTGAAGCTTTCTTT. It translates to CASSLVRDLNTEAFF.

The chain links TRBV11-3 to TRBJ2-7; possible D gene TRBD2, 5 bases. Germline CDR1 and CDR2: SGHNT and YENEEA. The ends were cut back, 5 bases at V and 7 bases at J, with 15 bases in the middle. The CDR3 contains 13 residues. CDR3 region: CASSRGLSGEQYF. CDR3 sequence (DNA): TGTGCCAGCAGCCGCGGACTCTCCGGAGAGCAGTACTTC.

The V call is TRBV6-2 or TRBV6-3, the J call TRBJ2-4; 12 bases are shared with TRBD1. The CDR3 loop spans 19 amino acids. Per the germline V gene, CDR1 is MNHEY and CDR2 is SVGEGT. V shed 2 bases, J shed 6 bases, and the junction held 14 bases outside the gene matches. The CDR3 DNA reads as TGTGCCAGCAGTTACCCCATAGCCGGGACAGGGGGCGCCGGAAACATTCAGTACTTC. It yields the protein CASSYPIAGTGGAGNIQYF.

The V gene is TRBV9, the J gene TRBJ2-7, with D maybe TRBD1 (5 bases). CDR1 SGDLS and CDR2 YYNGEE come from the germline V gene. V lost 1 base and J lost 0, with 11 bases in between. This CDR3 comprises 15 residues. CDR3 DNA sequence: TGTGCCAGCAGCGTATACGTCGACAGCTCCTACGAGCAGTACTTC. Protein sequence: CASSVYVDSSYEQYF.

CDR3 protein: CASSFDPGQGAHTIYF. The DNA for the CDR3 is TGTGCCAGCAGCTTCGATCCGGGACAGGGGGCCCACACCATATATTTT. The gene calls are TRBV9 and TRBJ1-3, with TRBD1 matching over 12 bases. The J segment lost 8 bases and the V segment lost 4 bases, leaving 10 bases of the junction unmatched. The CDR3 totals 16 residues. In germline, CDR1 is SGDLS, CDR2 YYNGEE.

A few counts support this clone. This chain connects TRBV14 to TRBJ1-2, with D possibly being TRBD1 (5 bases). This CDR3 spans 12 amino acids. The germline V gene has CDR1 SGHDN and CDR2 FVKESK. Trimming took off 4 bases at V and 8 bases at J, with 11 bases between the two ends. The CDR3 sequence: CASSPLGQGYTF. The CDR3 region has the DNA TGTGCCAGCAGCCCTTTGGGGCAGGGCTACACCTTC.

J is TRBJ2-5 and V is TRBV14, with 10 bases lining up with TRBD1. The ends lost 5 bases at V and 9 bases at J; junction bases unmatched: 6. The CDR3 is made up of 13 amino acids. Germline V CDR1 and CDR2: SGHDN, FVKESK. The CDR3, as DNA: TGTGCCAGCAGCGCGGACAGGGGGACGGCCCAGTACTTC. Translated, it gives CASSADRGTAQYF.

The chain is built from TRBV5-4 and TRBJ2-7; 9 bases are shared with TRBD1. The CDR3 is 14 amino acids. Germline CDR1 and CDR2: SGHNT and YYREEE (reference sequence). The trim removed 5 bases at V and 2 bases at J, leaving 5 bases unmatched. The CDR3 reads CASRSGTGPYEQYF. CDR3 bases: TGTGCCAGCAGGTCCGGGACAGGGCCCTACGAGCAGTACTTC. Full variable domain (rest looked up from reference TRBV5-4 and TRBJ2-7): ETGVTQSPTHLIKTRGQQVTLRCSSQSGHNTVSWYQQALGQGPQFIFQYYREEENGRGNFPPRFSGLQFPNYSSELNVNALELDDSALYLCASRSGTGPYEQYFGPGTRLTVT.

DNA for the CDR3: TGTGCCAGCAGTTCTAGCGTCGGGGGATCCGAGCAGTACTTC. Encoded protein: CASSSSVGGSEQYF. J is TRBJ2-7 and V is TRBV27, with D possibly matching TRBD2 (6 bases). The germline CDR1 and CDR2 sequences are MNHEY and SMNVEV (reference sequence). This CDR3 spans 14 amino acids. Deletions cut 4 bases from V and 6 bases from J, with 16 bases between.

V and J are TRBV5-4 and TRBJ1-1; the D is unclear. The CDR3 consists of 14 residues. Germline V CDR1 and CDR2: SGHNT, YYREEE (reference sequence). V was pared by 0 bases and J by 4 bases, with 10 bases between. The CDR3 reads CASSLELRGTEAFF. The CDR3 coding sequence is TGTGCCAGCAGCTTGGAGCTGAGAGGCACTGAAGCTTTCTTT.

This chain joins TRBV7-2 and TRBJ2-1; a possible D gene is TRBD2 (6 bases). Trimming pared 0 bases from V and 9 bases from J, leaving 12 bases between. The CDR3 runs 14 residues. In germline, CDR1 is SGHTA, CDR2 FQGNSA. In DNA form, the CDR3 reads TGTGCCAGCAGCTTAGCGCCTAGCGTAATTGAGCAGTTCTTC. Protein sequence: CASSLAPSVIEQFF. Filled out from reference TRBV7-2 and TRBJ2-1, the complete variable domain reads GAGVSQSPSNKVTEKGKDVELRCDPISGHTALYWYRQSLGQGLEFLIYFQGNSAPDKSGLPSDRFSAERTGGSVSTLTIQRTQQEDSAVYLCASSLAPSVIEQFFGPGTRLTVL.

The gene calls are TRBV12-5 and TRBJ2-1, with TRBD1 matching 7 bases. This CDR3 comprises 12 residues. V lost 7 bases and J lost 12; bases outside the gene matches: 9. In germline, CDR1 is LGHNT, CDR2 FRNRAP. The CDR3 DNA sequence: TGTGCTAGTGCCTACAGGGGAGATGGGCAGTTCTTC. Translated, it gives CASAYRGDGQFF.

The rearrangement uses TRBV27 and TRBJ1-2; D perhaps matches TRBD1 (6 bases). Per germline, CDR1 MNHEY and CDR2 SMNVEV (reference sequence). V was clipped by 8 bases and J by 4 bases, with 26 bases between them. The CDR3 runs to 17 residues. Here the CDR3 DNA reads TGTGCCAGCCATTCGATCGGCCTTGGAGGGGGGGCCTATGGCTACACCTTC. Protein sequence: CASHSIGLGGGAYGYTF.

The chain employs TRBV15 and TRBJ2-3; possibly TRBD2 for D (7 bases). CDR1 is LNHNV, CDR2 YYDKDF, per germline (reference sequence). The V gene lost 8 bases and the J gene lost 1 base, with 13 bases spanning the gap. CDR3 length equals 14 residues. The CDR3 loop reads CATGGAERTDTQYF. The CDR3 DNA reads as TGTGCCACCGGGGGGGCGGAACGCACAGATACGCAGTATTTT.

This clone was detected only a few times. The chain couples TRBV5-1 to TRBJ2-7; maybe TRBD2 (6 bases). Between the trimmed V and J ends, which lost 0 bases and 6 bases, there was a span of 16 bases. Germline lookup yields CDR1 SGHRS and CDR2 YFSETQ. The CDR3 is made up of 15 amino acids. CDR3 coding DNA: TGCGCCAGCAGCTTGGACCCTAGCGCGTCCGGCGAGCAGTACTTC. It encodes CASSLDPSASGEQYF.

The genes are TRBV7-9 and TRBJ2-7; a possible D gene is TRBD2 (6 bases). The CDR3 runs 12 residues. Trimming stripped 5 bases from V and 10 bases from J, with 15 bases between. Per germline, CDR1 SEHNR and CDR2 FQNEAQ (reference sequence). In DNA form, the CDR3 reads TGTGCCAGCAGCAGGGAGATGGGGGGACAGTACTTC. Its protein is CASSREMGGQYF.